The subject of this entry is one T cell receptor beta chain. A few counts support this clone. Which antigen it targets is not known. The sample holds no much larger clone one base away, and base qualities are not on file. The cohort comprised 710 or so healthy bone marrow donors. Cohort members were all nominally healthy when sampled, although unrecorded immune exposures were likely present. The donor was CMV seropositive and was included in the group of some 290 seropositive cohort members. Each donor provided a peripheral blood sample, and peripheral blood mononuclear cells were used for TCR beta sequencing. Genomic DNA extraction from the blood cell samples was performed with the Qiagen DNeasy Blood Extraction Kit. The data were obtained in a study of cytomegalovirus exposure and HLA in healthy donors (dated by TCRdb to the late 2010s). Study-level background: An earlier analysis of some 620 of the donors reported 276 Gb of sequence data and 100 million to 120 million unique TCR beta sequences obtained from around 180 million T cells. On average, 235,054 unique TCR beta nucleotide sequences were sequenced per donor among about 400 genotyped donors of the cohort, with around 19% of those sequences being non-productive. Donor age, sex, ethnicity and CMV serostatus were compiled together with the repertoire data. Rather than drawing on any new phenotypic data, the later analysis identified candidate immune exposures from TCR beta sequences and the way those sequences occurred across donors. Four to six DR-DQ haplotypes were handled as single units for association and clustering because linkage in the cohort was strong. The study used immunosequencing to profile the T cell repertoires of several hundred subjects and linked those repertoires to cytomegalovirus serostatus. Every repertoire in the discovery cohort had been generated on one and the same sequencing platform. Genome-wide SNP genotypes for about 65% of the 666 donors were used in a later genetic analysis, which treated that subset as a discovery cohort. Both class I and class II loci were covered by HLA typing, at four-digit resolution. The study aimed to test whether signatures of past pathogen exposure could be identified by cataloging public T cell receptors. Typing coverage varied by locus: roughly 629-640 donors for A, B, C, DRB1 and DQB1; 522 for DQA1; approximately 570 for DPA1; approximately 490 for DPB1. The study combined high-throughput TCR immunosequencing, statistical association of individual TCRs with disease status, and machine learning to predict cytomegalovirus infection status. An early release that covered roughly 600 HLA-typed donors contained approximately 300 gigabases of sequencing data and 85 million to 100 million unique TCR sequences. To decide whether each TCR beta V gene segment behaved as functional or pseudogenic, an earlier analysis of some 600 of the donors relied on high-throughput TCR beta sequencing. A later analysis re-examined previously published TCR beta repertoires from roughly 720 donors and added high-resolution HLA genotyping to investigate patterns of TCR occurrence. Of the 300 to 450 genotyped donors, less than 90% were placed in the genetic ancestry cluster associated with self-reported Caucasian donors. In addition to the first cohort of 666 subjects, a separate validation cohort of 120 different subjects was used.

What the study reported, not specific to this receptor: Because HLA typing was missing for some donors at each locus, association tests included only the typed subset. In an earlier analysis of approximately 600 of the donors, most TCR beta V segments were observed in productive rearrangements about 87% or about 30% of the time, broadly matching IMGT annotations. Some IMGT-functional V segments, including TRBV6-2 and TRBV6-3, could not be told apart with the 87-base-pair reads, so those segments were excluded. The classifier was reported to diagnose cytomegalovirus status with high specificity and sensitivity in both the original cohort and the validation cohort. Most CMV-associated TCR beta chains appeared to be HLA-restricted in a later analysis, and the HLA associations seemed to be driven largely by CMV exposure. Over 15 rarely observed V segments, including chromosome 9 orphons, were excluded from the earlier analysis of about 600 of the donors because counts were too low. In a later genetic analysis, fewer N-insertions in productive TCRs were reported among donors in an Asian-associated ancestry cluster than the roughly 700-donor mean. In this cohort, only TCR beta chains were sequenced, and detectable features were limited by the absence of alpha or paired-chain data. The only immune exposure information available for the cohort was CMV serostatus. Linkage disequilibrium might explain the correlated functional status among segregating V segments, but an unknown experimental factor could not be ruled out. In vitro tests confirmed that a few of the cytomegalovirus-associated TCR beta chains recognize cytomegalovirus antigens. The authors suggested that the approach could potentially be extended to other disease states and immunological phenotypes. Sequencing depth was assumed to be roughly uniform across donors in the presence/absence analyses, though that assumption may not hold. Most TCR sequences were seen in very few donors, while some public TCRs were found in many individuals. Compared with equally common non-associated chains, HLA-associated TCR beta chains in a later analysis were more clonally expanded and had lower generation probabilities. According to a later analysis, TCR association rates differed among HLA loci, with DRB1 alleles showing the most associated TCRs and HLA-C alleles showing the fewest. In a later genetic analysis, a missense DCLRE1C variant was associated with V-gene and J-gene trimming of TCR beta chains, and the association was replicated in an independent cohort. A further reported finding was that TCR beta sequences accurately predicted the HLA-A and HLA-B alleles for most subjects in the first cohort. Strong co-occurrence of HLA alleles, especially DR and DQ, made assigning TCR associations to individual alleles difficult. A later analysis reported that several top co-occurrence clusters appeared linked to parvovirus B19, influenza, CMV and Epstein-Barr virus. The study gave a list of about 150 TCR beta chains associated with cytomegalovirus. At a false discovery rate of 0.05, a later analysis linked 16,000 or so TCR beta sequences to specific HLA alleles. A cluster of highly shared sequence variants was judged likely to be a technical artifact of the sequencing pipeline.

Libraries were prepared through the immunoSEQ multiplex PCR assay. A mixture of 60 forward primers for TCR Vbeta segments and 13 reverse primers for TCR Jbeta segments was used in the multiplex PCR. A multiplex PCR assay on genomic DNA amplified the CDR3 region of rearranged TCR beta genes. Amplified TCR beta libraries were sequenced as 87-base-pair reads on the Illumina HiSeq System. As for the original processing: A later analysis counted tens of millions of unique TCR beta chains across the 550 to 750 repertoires, and around 9.9 million of these chains were shared by at least two donors. Raw reads were error-corrected and collapsed into unique sequences with a nearest-neighbor algorithm that merged closely related sequences to remove PCR and sequencing errors. To assign V, D and J gene segments, CDR3 sequences were aligned to IMGT reference sequences. Each retained sequence needed at least a six-nucleotide match to both a V gene segment and a J gene segment. Rearrangements were called productive when the CDR3 lacked stop codons and stayed in frame with V and J; all others were non-productive. CDR3 was defined by IMGT convention, running from the second conserved V-encoded cysteine to the conserved J-encoded phenylalanine. Sequences without an unambiguous match to a single V gene segment were excluded from the earlier analysis of a few hundred of the donors. An earlier analysis of a few hundred of the donors called V segments functional above 56.7% productive rearrangements and segregating when the between-donor standard deviation exceeded 5%. A statistical classification framework was developed to diagnose cytomegalovirus status using the catalog of TCR beta chain sequences. In a later analysis, V and J genes were assigned by comparing TCR nucleotide sequences against IMGT/GENE-DB human TR gene sequences. Using the TCRdist pipeline, a later analysis assigned CDR3 sequences along with most-parsimonious VDJ recombination scenarios. A later analysis defined each TCR beta chain by its CDR3 amino acid sequence plus V-gene family, and excluded reads lacking a unique V-gene family. A later analysis removed nearly 600 highly shared, low-generation-probability nucleotide sequences to deal with suspected cross-contamination and a sequencing artifact. A later analysis calculated a clonal expansion index for each public chain from normalized within-repertoire ranks of inferred template counts. A later analysis computed generation probabilities with a VDJ recombination model fitted to out-of-frame rearrangements, and checked the results against IGoR. A later analysis scored TCR-TCR, TCR-HLA and TCR-CMV co-occurrence with hypergeometric tests, applying a repertoire-size bias correction to TCR pairs. A later analysis estimated false discovery rates by permuting HLA or CMV assignments 20 times. In a later analysis, co-occurring TCRs were grouped with DBSCAN, and TCRdist sequence similarity was added when clustering was performed within HLA-allele-positive subsets. Co-occurrence clustering excluded repertoires with fewer than 30,000 or more than 120,000 public chains, plus five with anomalous nucleotide sharing. This is the immuneACCESS table as TCRdb keeps it, with only in-frame sequences that have V and J called. A part of the clones is gone; compared with another copy, unresolved V genes explain less than half, and the rest is unexplained. V, J and clone size were drawn from that table, and D and trimming were deduced from the DNA. This sample lists 150,000 to 200,000 clones; approximately 11% were detected once. The leading ten clones occupy about 7.8% of the sample.

V gives up 6 bases and J gives up 6 bases, and the segment between their germline ends measures 12 bases. Based on the germline V gene, the CDR1 and CDR2 sequences are LGHNT and FRNRAP. From the cysteine through the phenylalanine, the CDR3 covers 13 amino acids. Just the 39-base CDR3 DNA is kept, in frame starting at base 1. This receptor was taken from a man aged 45-65 years in good health and CMV-seropositive. Recombination joined TRBV12-5 with TRBJ1-5; the D segment could be TRBD1, given 6 matching bases. Sequencing was done on a sample of PBMCs. The DNA sequence is given as TGTGCTAGTGGCCGGGGGGGGCTTCAGCCCCAGCATTTT. Translated, it reads CASGRGGLQPQHF.